This T cell receptor (beta chain) emerged from a study of CD8 T cells in ankylosing spondylitis (dated by TCRdb to the late 2010s). Regarding the research as a whole: To find TCR variants linked to disease, the study profiled T cell receptor beta repertoires in ankylosing spondylitis patients and healthy donors. The whole study cohort included roughly 110 healthy donors and about two dozen ankylosing spondylitis patients. Samples of peripheral blood were taken, and for ankylosing spondylitis patients, synovial fluid was collected as well.

TCRdb shows the sequencer as Illumina HiSeq 2500. TCR beta libraries were prepared by quantitative 5'-RACE with molecular barcodes. The study's own analysis went as follows. A new computational method based on a probabilistic model of VDJ rearrangement was used to identify disease-linked TCR variants. The public reads were reanalyzed by TCRdb: fastp trimming at Q25, MiXCR alignment, in-frame beta chains only. Every distinct CDR3 protein forms one entry, paired with its most common genes and DNA. The V and J calls, along with clone size, are taken from TCRdb and not from the paper's own processing. For this sample there are about 9,000 distinct CDR3 sequences; around 4% appear just once. 8% to 13% of the sample is held by the ten biggest clonotypes. Trimming removed 3 bases from V and 0 bases from J, leaving 9 bases between the germline ends. Taken from cysteine to phenylalanine, the CDR3 has 14 residues. Of all the DNA, just the CDR3 is kept, 42 bases in frame from base 1. The CDR1 and CDR2 encoded by the germline V gene are SGDLS and YYNGEE.

This clonotype was counted many times. The antigen it recognizes is unknown. No base-level quality is on record; no much larger clone is a single base apart. The paper as a whole reports these results and caveats: Some of the motif variants had been reported before in the synovial fluid and blood of reactive arthritis patients, a finding that suggests common disease-initiation mechanisms. A TCR beta motif made up of 7 to 9 highly homologous amino acid variants appeared to be characteristic of blood from ankylosing spondylitis patients. The disease-linked clones were reported as significantly enriched in matched synovial fluid samples from ankylosing spondylitis patients. In peripheral blood, the disease-linked clones were found at relatively low frequencies and had a CD8+ phenotype.

The sequence was collected from a female donor with ankylosing spondylitis or in good health (not recorded which). Recombination linked TRBV9 to TRBJ1-1; the D segment could be TRBD1, given 6 matching bases. Input material: blood, either unsorted or a sorted T cell fraction (not recorded which). The nucleotide sequence reads TGTGCCAGCAGCGCCACAGGGATGAACACTGAAGCTTTCTTT. Protein translation: CASSATGMNTEAFF.